This T cell receptor (beta chain) was identified during a study of T cell changes during pregnancy in multiple sclerosis. The method was immunoSEQ multiplex PCR; TCRdb's version includes in-frame clones alone and lacks a portion of them. This table holds about 50,000 clones, roughly 91% found once. CDR1 and CDR2 (germline): GTSNPN, SVGIG (reference sequence). V lost 3 bases and J lost 1, with 9 bases in between. This CDR3 has 14 amino acids. The V gene is TRBV30, the J gene TRBJ2-2; D is perhaps TRBD1 (5 bases). The starting material was CD4+ T cells from peripheral blood mononuclear cells, obtained in the second trimester of pregnancy. This TCR was recovered from a female donor with multiple sclerosis, enrolled in a pregnancy study. The CDR3 DNA is TGTGCCTGGAGGGGGCTAGGGAACACCGGGGAGCTGTTTTTT. Translation gives CAWRGLGNTGELFF.